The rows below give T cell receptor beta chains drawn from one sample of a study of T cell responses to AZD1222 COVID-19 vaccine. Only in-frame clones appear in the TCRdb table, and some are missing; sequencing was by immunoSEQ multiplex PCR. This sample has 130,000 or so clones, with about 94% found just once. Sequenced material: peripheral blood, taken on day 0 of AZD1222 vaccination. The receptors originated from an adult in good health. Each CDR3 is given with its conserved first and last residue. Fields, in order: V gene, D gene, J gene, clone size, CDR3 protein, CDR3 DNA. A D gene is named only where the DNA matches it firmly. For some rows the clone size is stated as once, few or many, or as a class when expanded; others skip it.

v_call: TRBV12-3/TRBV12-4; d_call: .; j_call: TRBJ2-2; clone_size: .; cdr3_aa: CAISSGNTGELFF; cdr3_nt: TGTGCCATATCGAGCGGGAACACCGGGGAGCTGTTTTTT
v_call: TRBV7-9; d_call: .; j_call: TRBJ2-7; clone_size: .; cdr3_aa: CASSLRGSVTQFEQYF; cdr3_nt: TGTGCCAGCAGCTTGCGGGGCAGCGTTACCCAGTTCGAGCAGTACTTC
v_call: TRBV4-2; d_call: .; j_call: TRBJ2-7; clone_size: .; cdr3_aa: CASSQDYGTRPYEQYF; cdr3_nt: TGTGCCAGCAGCCAAGATTATGGGACAAGACCTTACGAGCAGTACTTC
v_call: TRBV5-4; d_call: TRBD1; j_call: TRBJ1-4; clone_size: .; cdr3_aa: CASSSQGADEKLFF; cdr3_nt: TGTGCCAGCAGCTCTCAGGGGGCAGATGAAAAACTGTTTTTT
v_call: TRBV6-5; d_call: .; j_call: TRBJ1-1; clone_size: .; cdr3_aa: CASSYSSAAFNTEAFF; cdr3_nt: TGTGCCAGCAGTTACTCGTCCGCAGCATTTAACACTGAAGCTTTCTTT
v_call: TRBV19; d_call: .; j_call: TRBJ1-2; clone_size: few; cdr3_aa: CASMGDWGRRGYTF; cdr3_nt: TGTGCCAGTATGGGGGACTGGGGCCGCCGTGGCTACACCTTC
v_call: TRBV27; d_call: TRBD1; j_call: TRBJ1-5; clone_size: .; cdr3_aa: CASRCGQGGQPQHF; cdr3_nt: TGTGCCAGCAGATGCGGACAGGGCGGTCAGCCCCAGCATTTT
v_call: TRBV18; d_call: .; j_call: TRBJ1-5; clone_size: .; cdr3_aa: CASSPGGGQPQHF; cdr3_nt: TGTGCCAGCTCACCAGGGGGAGGACAGCCCCAGCATTTT
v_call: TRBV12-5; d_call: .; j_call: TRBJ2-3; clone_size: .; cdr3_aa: CASGLGVLGTTSTDTQYF; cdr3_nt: TGTGCTAGTGGTTTAGGGGTTTTGGGAACTACTAGCACAGATACGCAGTATTTT
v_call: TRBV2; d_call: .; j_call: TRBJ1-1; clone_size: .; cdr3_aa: CASSESGGGTEAFF; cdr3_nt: TGTGCCAGCAGTGAAAGCGGAGGGGGCACTGAAGCTTTCTTT
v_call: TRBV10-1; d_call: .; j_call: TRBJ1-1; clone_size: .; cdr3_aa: CASTGFLNTEAFF; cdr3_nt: TGCGCCAGCACGGGATTTTTGAACACTGAAGCTTTCTTT
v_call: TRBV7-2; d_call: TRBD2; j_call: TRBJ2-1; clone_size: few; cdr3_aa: CASSLEGSGSSNEQFF; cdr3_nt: TGTGCCAGCAGCTTAGAAGGTAGCGGGAGTTCGAATGAGCAGTTCTTC
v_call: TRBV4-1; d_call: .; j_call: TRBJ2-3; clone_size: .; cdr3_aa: CASSQDDAGSTDTQYF; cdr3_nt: TGCGCCAGCAGCCAAGATGATGCGGGTTCCACAGATACGCAGTATTTT
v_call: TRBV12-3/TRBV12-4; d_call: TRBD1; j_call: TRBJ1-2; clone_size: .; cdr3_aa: CASSPGQGYGYTF; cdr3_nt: TGTGCCAGCAGCCCCGGACAGGGCTATGGCTACACCTTC
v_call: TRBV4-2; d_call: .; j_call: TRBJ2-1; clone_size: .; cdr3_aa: CASSQDSLYRASSPVYNEQFF; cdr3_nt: TGTGCCAGCAGCCAAGACTCCCTCTACCGCGCCTCTTCCCCAGTCTACAATGAGCAGTTCTTC
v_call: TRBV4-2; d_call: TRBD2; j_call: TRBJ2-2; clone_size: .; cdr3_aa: CASSHGGRGNTGELFF; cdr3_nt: TGTGCCAGCAGCCACGGCGGGAGGGGGAACACCGGGGAGCTGTTTTTT
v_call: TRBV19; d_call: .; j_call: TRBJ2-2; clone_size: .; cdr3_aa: CASSIPGGTGELFF; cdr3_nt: TGTGCCAGTAGTATCCCCGGCGGGACCGGGGAGCTGTTTTTT
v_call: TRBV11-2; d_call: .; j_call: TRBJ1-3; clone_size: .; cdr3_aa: CASSLGVGISGNTIYF; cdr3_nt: TGTGCCAGCAGCTTAGGAGTGGGAATCTCTGGAAACACCATATATTTT
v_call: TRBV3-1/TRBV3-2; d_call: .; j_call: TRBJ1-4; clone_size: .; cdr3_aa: CASSQERQANEKLFF; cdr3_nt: TGTGCCAGCAGCCAAGAAAGACAGGCTAATGAAAAACTGTTTTTT
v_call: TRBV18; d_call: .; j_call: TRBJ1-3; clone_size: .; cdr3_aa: CASSPLGTNGNTIYF; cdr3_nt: TGTGCCAGCTCACCCTTAGGGACTAATGGAAACACCATATATTTT
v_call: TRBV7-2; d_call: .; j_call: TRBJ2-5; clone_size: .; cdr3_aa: CASSRQGGETQYF; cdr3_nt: TGTGCCAGCAGCAGACAGGGAGGAGAGACCCAGTACTTC
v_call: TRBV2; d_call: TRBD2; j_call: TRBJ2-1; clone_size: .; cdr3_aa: CASTRLAGGNEQFF; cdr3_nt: TGTGCCAGCACTAGACTAGCGGGGGGCAATGAGCAGTTCTTC
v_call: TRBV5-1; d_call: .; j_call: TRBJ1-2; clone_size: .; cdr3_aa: CASSYGGGVYGYTF; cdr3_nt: TGCGCCAGCAGCTATGGTGGGGGTGTTTATGGCTACACCTTC
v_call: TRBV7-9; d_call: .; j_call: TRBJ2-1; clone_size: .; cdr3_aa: CASSLQGLGYNEQFF; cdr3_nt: TGTGCCAGCAGCTTACAGGGTTTAGGGTACAATGAGCAGTTCTTC
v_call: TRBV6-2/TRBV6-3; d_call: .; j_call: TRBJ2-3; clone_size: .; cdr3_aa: CASSFPQRASTDTQYF; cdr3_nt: TGTGCCAGCAGTTTCCCCCAGCGGGCCTCCACAGATACGCAGTATTTT
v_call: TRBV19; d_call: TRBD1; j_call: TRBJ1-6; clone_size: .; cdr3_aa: CASRSGQGNSPLHF; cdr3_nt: TGTGCCAGTAGATCGGGACAGGGAAATTCACCCCTCCACTTT
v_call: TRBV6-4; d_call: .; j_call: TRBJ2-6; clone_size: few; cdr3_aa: CASSDSGASGANVLTF; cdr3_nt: TGTGCCAGCAGTGACTCGGGGGCCTCGGGGGCCAACGTCCTGACTTTC
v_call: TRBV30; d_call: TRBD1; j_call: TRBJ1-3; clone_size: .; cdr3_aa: CAWSRDRVVAIYF; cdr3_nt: TGTGCCTGGAGTCGGGACAGGGTTGTTGCCATATATTTT
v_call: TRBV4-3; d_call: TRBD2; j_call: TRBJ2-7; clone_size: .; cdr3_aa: CASSQGAGGPYEQYF; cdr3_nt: TGCGCCAGCAGCCAAGGAGCGGGAGGGCCCTACGAGCAGTACTTC
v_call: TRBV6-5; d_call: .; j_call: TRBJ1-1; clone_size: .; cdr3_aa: CASSYQGVTEAFF; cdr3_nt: TGTGCCAGCAGTTATCAAGGGGTCACTGAAGCTTTCTTT
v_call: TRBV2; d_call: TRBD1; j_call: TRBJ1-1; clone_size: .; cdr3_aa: CASQGRGGTGNTEAFF; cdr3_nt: TGTGCCAGCCAAGGAAGGGGAGGGACAGGGAACACTGAAGCTTTCTTT
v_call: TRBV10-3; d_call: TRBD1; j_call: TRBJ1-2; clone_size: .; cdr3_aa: CAIRRTGTKVGYGYTF; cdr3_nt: TGTGCCATCAGAAGGACAGGAACCAAAGTGGGCTATGGCTACACCTTC
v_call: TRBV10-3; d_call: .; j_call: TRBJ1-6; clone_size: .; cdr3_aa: CAISESNLGRIGPLHF; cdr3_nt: TGTGCCATCAGTGAGTCGAATCTGGGCAGAATAGGTCCCCTCCACTTT
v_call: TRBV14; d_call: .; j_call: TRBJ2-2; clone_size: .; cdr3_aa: CASSPPPPGELFF; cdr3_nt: TGTGCCAGCAGCCCTCCCCCCCCCGGGGAGCTGTTTTTT
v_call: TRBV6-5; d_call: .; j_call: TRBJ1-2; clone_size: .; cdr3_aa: CASSPRTAGSDGYTF; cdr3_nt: TGTGCCAGCAGTCCTAGGACAGCGGGATCGGACGGCTACACCTTC
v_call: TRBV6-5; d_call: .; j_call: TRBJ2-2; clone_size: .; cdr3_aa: CASSYIQSTGELFF; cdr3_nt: TGTGCCAGCAGTTACATTCAGAGCACCGGGGAGCTGTTTTTT
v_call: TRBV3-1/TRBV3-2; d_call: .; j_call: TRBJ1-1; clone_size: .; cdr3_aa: CASSQELLNTEAFF; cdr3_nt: TGTGCCAGCAGCCAAGAATTGTTGAACACTGAAGCTTTCTTT
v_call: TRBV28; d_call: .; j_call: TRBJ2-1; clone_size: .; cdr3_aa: CASSSGSPKTYNEQFF; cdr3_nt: TGTGCCAGCAGTTCGGGGTCCCCAAAAACCTACAATGAGCAGTTCTTC
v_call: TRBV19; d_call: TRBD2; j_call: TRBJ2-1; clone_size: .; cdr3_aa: CASSMDLAVNNEQFF; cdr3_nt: TGTGCCAGTAGTATGGATCTAGCGGTGAACAATGAGCAGTTCTTC
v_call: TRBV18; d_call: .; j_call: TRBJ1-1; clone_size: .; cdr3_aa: CASSPIAFPTEAFF; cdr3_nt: TGTGCCAGCTCACCGATAGCGTTCCCCACTGAAGCTTTCTTT
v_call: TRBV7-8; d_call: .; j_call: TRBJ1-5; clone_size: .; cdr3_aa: CASSLALWDQPQHF; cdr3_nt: TGTGCCAGCAGCTTAGCGCTGTGGGACCAGCCCCAGCATTTT
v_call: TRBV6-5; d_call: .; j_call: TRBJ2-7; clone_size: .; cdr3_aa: CASRGGLSSYEQYF; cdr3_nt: TGTGCCAGCAGAGGGGGGTTGAGCTCCTACGAGCAGTACTTC
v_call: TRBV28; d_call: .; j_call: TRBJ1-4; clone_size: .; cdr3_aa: CASSIVTGGGEKLFF; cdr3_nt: TGTGCCAGCAGTATCGTGACAGGAGGAGGGGAAAAACTGTTTTTT
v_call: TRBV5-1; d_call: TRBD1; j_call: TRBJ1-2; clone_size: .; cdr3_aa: CASSSGTGVFDGYTF; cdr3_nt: TGCGCCAGCAGCTCTGGCACAGGGGTGTTCGATGGCTACACCTTC
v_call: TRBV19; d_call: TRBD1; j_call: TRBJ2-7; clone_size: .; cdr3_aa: CASQGTGYYEQYF; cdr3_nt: TGTGCCAGTCAGGGGACAGGGTACTACGAGCAGTACTTC
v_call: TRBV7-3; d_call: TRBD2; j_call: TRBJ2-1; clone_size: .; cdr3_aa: CASSLRGRPTPNEQFF; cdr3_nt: TGTGCCAGCAGCTTACGCGGGAGGCCCACACCCAATGAGCAGTTCTTC
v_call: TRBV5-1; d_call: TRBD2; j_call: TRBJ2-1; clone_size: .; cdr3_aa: CASSLAPLAGGISYNEQFF; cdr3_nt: TGCGCCAGCAGCTTGGCCCCGCTAGCGGGGGGCATCTCCTACAATGAGCAGTTCTTC
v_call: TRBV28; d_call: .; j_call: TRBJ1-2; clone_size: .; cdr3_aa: CASRSTGSYDGYTF; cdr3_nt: TGTGCCAGCAGGAGTACAGGGTCTTACGATGGCTACACCTTC